Listed below are T cell receptor beta chains from one sample, sequenced in a study of a mutant IDH1 vaccine in newly diagnosed glioma. Antigen specificity for these receptors is unknown. TCRdb's table, derived via immunoSEQ multiplex PCR, lists solely in-frame clones and lacks some. The table lists 52,000 or so clones, 80% of them singletons. Here the sequenced sample was PBMCs, taken from a glioma patient whose treatment included an IDH1 peptide vaccine. These receptors were obtained from a man aged 40-50 years with glioma. CDR3s include the opening cysteine and the closing phenylalanine or tryptophan. A D gene is named only where the DNA matches it firmly. Size tells how often a clone was seen (once, few, many) or the class of an expanded clone, and some rows leave it out.

D: TRBD1; J: TRBJ2-5; V: TRBV5-4; size: once; DNA: TGTGCCAGCAGCTTGCCCGGGACAGGGGACGAGACCCAGTACTTC; CDR3: CASSLPGTGDETQYF
D: NA; J: TRBJ2-3; V: TRBV5-1; size: NA; DNA: TGCGCCAGCAGCTTTGGAGGGGCAGATACGCAGTATTTT; CDR3: CASSFGGADTQYF
D: NA; J: TRBJ2-5; V: TRBV11-2; size: once; DNA: TGTGCCAGCAGCTCTCAAGAGACCCAGTACTTC; CDR3: CASSSQETQYF
D: NA; J: TRBJ2-7; V: TRBV14; size: NA; DNA: TGTGCCAGCTCCCTCGGGGTCCACGAGCAGTACTTC; CDR3: CASSLGVHEQYF
D: TRBD2; J: TRBJ2-5; V: TRBV5-1; size: once; DNA: TGCGCCAGCAGCTTGGCCGTGGGGGGGAAAGAGACCCAGTACTTC; CDR3: CASSLAVGGKETQYF
D: TRBD1; J: TRBJ1-5; V: TRBV7-8; size: NA; DNA: TGTGCCAGCAGCTTAGAGGGGGCTGGCAATCAGCCCCAGCATTTT; CDR3: CASSLEGAGNQPQHF
D: TRBD2; J: TRBJ2-3; V: TRBV6-4; size: NA; DNA: TGTGCCAGCAGTGACGGACTAGCGACAGATACGCAGTATTTT; CDR3: CASSDGLATDTQYF
D: NA; J: TRBJ2-3; V: TRBV19; size: few; DNA: TGTGCCAGTAGTCCTCCGGACAGTGCTAGCACAGATACGCAGTATTTT; CDR3: CASSPPDSASTDTQYF
D: NA; J: TRBJ2-7; V: TRBV6-5; size: NA; DNA: TGTGCCAGCAGTTACTATGGGGGACCCTACGAGCAGTACTTC; CDR3: CASSYYGGPYEQYF
D: NA; J: TRBJ2-7; V: TRBV4-1; size: NA; DNA: TGCGCCAGCAGCCAAGATCATAGGGACGGTACCTACGAGCAGTACTTC; CDR3: CASSQDHRDGTYEQYF
D: TRBD1; J: TRBJ2-5; V: TRBV6-5; size: NA; DNA: TGTGCCAGCAGTTATTCTTGGACAGGGATCCACGAGACCCAGTACTTC; CDR3: CASSYSWTGIHETQYF
D: NA; J: TRBJ2-3; V: TRBV7-6; size: NA; DNA: TGTGCCAGCAGCCTCAGCGGCGGGTCCCCAGATACGCAGTATTTT; CDR3: CASSLSGGSPDTQYF
D: NA; J: TRBJ1-4; V: TRBV4-1; size: many; DNA: TGCGCCAGCAGCCAACCAGTAGCAGGGCTATCCTTTAATGAAAAACTGTTTTTT; CDR3: CASSQPVAGLSFNEKLFF
D: NA; J: TRBJ1-3; V: TRBV2; size: NA; DNA: TGTGCCAGCAGTGAAAGGGAACGGCTCTCTGGAAACACCATATATTTT; CDR3: CASSERERLSGNTIYF
D: NA; J: TRBJ1-2; V: TRBV4-1; size: once; DNA: TGCGCCAGCAGCCAAGTAGGGGGAGGCTACACCTTC; CDR3: CASSQVGGGYTF
D: NA; J: TRBJ1-1; V: TRBV9; size: NA; DNA: TGTGCCAGCAGCGTGGCCCAGGACACTGAAGCTTTCTTT; CDR3: CASSVAQDTEAFF
D: NA; J: TRBJ2-3; V: TRBV7-6; size: once; DNA: TGTGCCAGCAGCTTAGATACCTCAGATACGCAGTATTTT; CDR3: CASSLDTSDTQYF
D: NA; J: TRBJ2-3; V: TRBV7-9; size: NA; DNA: TGTGCCAGCAGCCGAGGGGATACGCAGTATTTT; CDR3: CASSRGDTQYF
D: NA; J: TRBJ2-2; V: TRBV6-5; size: NA; DNA: TGTGCCAGCAGTTACCTTGGGGAGCTGTTTTTT; CDR3: CASSYLGELFF
D: NA; J: TRBJ1-4; V: TRBV29-1; size: few; DNA: TGCAGCGCTGGGACAAAGGAAAAACTGTTTTTT; CDR3: CSAGTKEKLFF
D: NA; J: TRBJ1-5; V: TRBV29-1; size: NA; DNA: TGCAGAAAGGGTTACAGCAATCAGCCCCAGCATTTT; CDR3: CRKGYSNQPQHF
D: NA; J: TRBJ2-5; V: TRBV5-4; size: NA; DNA: TGTGCCAGCAGCTTGGGGGGCCGACCCTTCCAAGAGACCCAGTACTTC; CDR3: CASSLGGRPFQETQYF
D: TRBD2; J: TRBJ2-1; V: TRBV6-6; size: NA; DNA: TGTGCCAGCAGGGCTAGCGGGGGGGCTGTCGAGCAGTTCTTC; CDR3: CASRASGGAVEQFF
D: NA; J: TRBJ2-3; V: TRBV25-1; size: once; DNA: TGTGCCAGCAGTGGGCCGGGACCCAAGAGCACAGATACGCAGTATTTT; CDR3: CASSGPGPKSTDTQYF
D: NA; J: TRBJ2-7; V: TRBV20-1; size: few; DNA: TGCAGTGCCCCGACAGGCTACGAGCAGTACTTC; CDR3: CSAPTGYEQYF
D: NA; J: TRBJ1-1; V: TRBV11-2; size: NA; DNA: TGTGCCAGCAGCTTAGGTGTGGGCGGGGGGGGACAAGCTTTCTTT; CDR3: CASSLGVGGGGQAFF
D: TRBD2; J: TRBJ2-7; V: TRBV6-6; size: NA; DNA: TGTGCCAGCAGTTCTTTAACGACTAGCGGGCACGAGCAGTACTTC; CDR3: CASSSLTTSGHEQYF
D: TRBD1; J: TRBJ1-2; V: TRBV7-9; size: NA; DNA: TGTGCCAGCAGCTTAACAGGGGGCTATGGCTACACCTTC; CDR3: CASSLTGGYGYTF
D: NA; J: TRBJ1-1; V: TRBV30; size: NA; DNA: TGTGCCTGGAGTGCAACTATAGGGCCCCGCACTGAAGCTTTCTTT; CDR3: CAWSATIGPRTEAFF
D: NA; J: TRBJ2-7; V: TRBV18; size: NA; DNA: TGTGCCAGCTCACCACCTAACGGTTTAGGCGAGCAGTACTTC; CDR3: CASSPPNGLGEQYF
D: NA; J: TRBJ2-3; V: TRBV5-1; size: few; DNA: TGCGCCAGCAGCTTAGGGGGCACAGATACGCAGTATTTT; CDR3: CASSLGGTDTQYF
D: NA; J: TRBJ2-3; V: TRBV2; size: NA; DNA: TGTGCCAGCACAGGGGTGGAGGCAGATACGCAGTATTTT; CDR3: CASTGVEADTQYF
D: TRBD2; J: TRBJ2-3; V: TRBV14; size: once; DNA: TGTGCCAGCAGCCAACCCAACCTAGCGGGGGGAGATACGCAGTATTTT; CDR3: CASSQPNLAGGDTQYF
D: NA; J: TRBJ1-2; V: TRBV20-1; size: NA; DNA: TGCAGTGCTAGGCCGGGTGGCTACACCTTC; CDR3: CSARPGGYTF
D: TRBD1; J: TRBJ1-6; V: TRBV2; size: NA; DNA: TGTGCCAGCAGCCCCCACAGGGGGAATAATTCACCCCTCCACTTT; CDR3: CASSPHRGNNSPLHF
D: NA; J: TRBJ1-1; V: TRBV30; size: NA; DNA: TGTGCCTGGGAGGTGGGGGGCGCCATGAACACTGAAGCTTTCTTT; CDR3: CAWEVGGAMNTEAFF
D: NA; J: TRBJ2-7; V: TRBV11-2; size: NA; DNA: TGTGCCAGCAGCTTCGGCAGAAGCTTTTCCTACGAGCAGTACTTC; CDR3: CASSFGRSFSYEQYF
D: NA; J: TRBJ2-7; V: TRBV2; size: NA; DNA: TGTGCCAGCAGTGAGGGCTACGAGCAGTACTTC; CDR3: CASSEGYEQYF
D: NA; J: TRBJ1-2; V: TRBV6-5; size: NA; DNA: TGTGCCAGCAGTTACTCATTCGGGCACTATGGCTACACCTTC; CDR3: CASSYSFGHYGYTF
D: NA; J: TRBJ2-1; V: TRBV19; size: NA; DNA: TGTGCCAGTAGGACCTACGAGGGAAACAATGAGCAGTTCTTC; CDR3: CASRTYEGNNEQFF
D: NA; J: TRBJ1-2; V: TRBV6-5; size: NA; DNA: TGTGCCAGCAGCCACGATAACTATGGCTACACCTTC; CDR3: CASSHDNYGYTF
D: NA; J: TRBJ1-3; V: TRBV7-2; size: NA; DNA: TGTGCCAGCACCGGGACGGACAGCTCTGGAAACACCATATATTTT; CDR3: CASTGTDSSGNTIYF
D: NA; J: TRBJ2-1; V: TRBV7-9; size: NA; DNA: TGTGCCAGCAGCTTAGGGCATGAGCAGTTCTTC; CDR3: CASSLGHEQFF
D: NA; J: TRBJ1-3; V: TRBV5-1; size: NA; DNA: TGCGCCAGCAGCTTGGAGAGCTCTGGAAACACCATATATTTT; CDR3: CASSLESSGNTIYF
D: NA; J: TRBJ2-7; V: TRBV7-9; size: NA; DNA: TGTGCCAGCAGCTTAGCACTCCGGGCCGGCTACGAGCAGTACTTC; CDR3: CASSLALRAGYEQYF
D: NA; J: TRBJ1-1; V: TRBV5-4; size: NA; DNA: TGTGCCAGCAGCCCTCGGAACACTGAAGCTTTCTTT; CDR3: CASSPRNTEAFF
D: NA; J: TRBJ1-5; V: TRBV2; size: NA; DNA: TGTGCCAGCAGTGAAGCGCTTGGTCAGCCCCAGCATTTT; CDR3: CASSEALGQPQHF
D: NA; J: TRBJ1-1; V: TRBV29-1; size: NA; DNA: TGCAGCGTTGCCCACTCGGGGGGTGGAAACACTGAAGCTTTCTTT; CDR3: CSVAHSGGGNTEAFF
D: NA; J: TRBJ2-1; V: TRBV2; size: NA; DNA: TGTGCCAGCACACAATACAATGAGCAGTTCTTC; CDR3: CASTQYNEQFF
D: NA; J: TRBJ2-1; V: TRBV6-5; size: NA; DNA: TGTGCCAGCATCAGAGACAGTTCCTACAATGAGCAGTTCTTC; CDR3: CASIRDSSYNEQFF
D: NA; J: TRBJ2-7; V: TRBV10-1; size: NA; DNA: TGCGCCAGCAGTGAGTCGACGGGGCGCCGAGGGGAGCAGTACTTC; CDR3: CASSESTGRRGEQYF
D: NA; J: TRBJ2-1; V: TRBV29-1; size: NA; DNA: TGCAGCGTTGAAGAGCTGGGTTACCTCTCCTACAATGAGCAGTTCTTC; CDR3: CSVEELGYLSYNEQFF
D: NA; J: TRBJ2-7; V: TRBV4-2; size: NA; DNA: TGTGCCAGCAGCCAAGCCCTCCGACAGATTTACGAGCAGTACTTC; CDR3: CASSQALRQIYEQYF
D: NA; J: TRBJ1-5; V: TRBV2; size: NA; DNA: TGTGCCAGCAGGTGGCAGCTTCATCAGCCCCAGCATTTT; CDR3: CASRWQLHQPQHF
D: NA; J: TRBJ2-6; V: TRBV7-9; size: NA; DNA: TGTGCCAGCAGCCCGGCTGGGGCCCTTAGGGGGGCCAACGTCCTGACTTTC; CDR3: CASSPAGALRGANVLTF
D: NA; J: TRBJ1-3; V: TRBV9; size: NA; DNA: TGTGCCAGCAGCGTTTCCGGGAACTCTGGAAACACCATATATTTT; CDR3: CASSVSGNSGNTIYF
D: NA; J: TRBJ2-7; V: TRBV29-1; size: NA; DNA: TGCAGCGTTGAAGACCCCCGGGGCCCCTACGAGCAGTACTTC; CDR3: CSVEDPRGPYEQYF
D: TRBD1; J: TRBJ1-5; V: TRBV5-1; size: once; DNA: TGCGCCAGCACTAGGGACAGTCGCAATCAGCCCCAGCATTTT; CDR3: CASTRDSRNQPQHF
D: TRBD1; J: TRBJ1-6; V: TRBV7-2; size: NA; DNA: TGTGCCAGCAGGTCTAACAGGGGGTATAATTCACCCCTCCACTTT; CDR3: CASRSNRGYNSPLHF
D: NA; J: TRBJ1-6; V: TRBV19; size: NA; DNA: TGTGCCAGTAGGGGGGCGAGCTCCTATAATTCACCCCTCCACTTT; CDR3: CASRGASSYNSPLHF